Reported below is one T cell receptor beta chain. Its specificity is not known. The data were taken from a study of T cells expressing NK-cell markers. Regarding the study as a whole: Dominant NKG2C+ clonotypes accounted for roughly 1.0-8% of CD8+ T cells in several donors. It was still unclear whether expanded NKG2C+ T cell clones were HCMV specific.

The CDR3 length is 16 residues. Looked up from germline, CDR1 is LGHDT and CDR2 is YNNKEL (reference sequence). TCRdb re-called the 5' RACE reads; every CDR3 protein appears as one record, without DNA. The listing records roughly 390,000 distinct CDR3 sequences. The TCR comes from a man aged 18 to 69 in good health. This rearrangement joins TRBV3-1 to TRBJ2-5; the TRBD2 assignment by TCRdb is unverifiable without DNA. Source material: blood T cells: a sorted CD56 or NKG2C T cell subset, CD4+ or CD8+ T cells, or bulk PBMC T cells (not recorded which). CDR3: CASSQAGIARRETQYF.